This TCR beta chain was profiled in a study of blood T cell repertoires in COVID-19. V dropped 6 bases and J dropped 12 bases, with 12 bases sitting between them. CDR1 MDHEN and CDR2 SYDVKM come from the germline V gene. This CDR3 region has 11 residues. While infection was still active, Seattle patients were enrolled and then followed longitudinally. In the original processing: The authors estimated nucleated cell counts from reference gene primer amplification. Assay used: immunoSEQ multiplex PCR; TCRdb lists only in-frame clones, some missing. Clonal size and the V and J genes are those of that table, whereas D and trimming came from the DNA. The data contain approximately 230,000 clones, 70% to 90% of them singletons.

The chain links TRBV28 to TRBJ2-1; D is uncertain. This receptor was identified in a woman younger than 45 with COVID-19, enrolled during active disease. Sequences were obtained from peripheral blood. CDR3 bases: TGTGCCAGCAGCTCAATATCGGGGCAGTTCTTC. It yields the protein CASSSISGQFF.